The 21 T cell receptor beta chains in this list originate from one sample, sequenced in a study of blood T cell repertoires in COVID-19. The assay was immunoSEQ multiplex PCR, and TCRdb's table has in-frame clones only and misses some. The data show roughly 380,000 clones, roughly 87% seen once. Sequenced: peripheral blood. The source is a woman aged 55-69 years with COVID-19, enrolled during active disease.

This clone was detected once. The V and J genes are TRBV2 and TRBJ1-2; D not certain. V was trimmed by 7 bases and J by 0 bases, leaving 6 bases between them. From germline, CDR1 is SNHLY and CDR2 FYNNEI. The CDR3 totals 12 residues. CDR3 bases: TGTGCCAGCACCGGGGCTAACTATGGCTACACCTTC. Encoded protein: CASTGANYGYTF.

The rearrangement joins TRBV5-1 to TRBJ2-1, with 7 bases lining up with TRBD1. V gave up 0 bases and J gave up 8 bases; unmatched junction bases: 5. Germline CDR1 SGHRS, CDR2 YFSETQ. This CDR3 has 14 amino acids. The chain's CDR3 is CASSLGTGLDEQFF. For the CDR3, the DNA is TGCGCCAGCAGCTTGGGGACAGGCTTGGATGAGCAGTTCTTC.

The gene calls are TRBV7-9 and TRBJ1-1; possibly TRBD1 for D (6 bases). V gave up 0 bases and J gave up 2 bases, with 10 bases separating them. The CDR3 is 15 residues long. Germline V CDR1 and CDR2: SEHNR, FQNEAQ (reference sequence). CDR3 residues: CASSLAGGPNTEAFF. CDR3 coding DNA: TGTGCCAGCAGCTTAGCTGGGGGCCCTAACACTGAAGCTTTCTTT.

In regard to this clone: This sample includes further DNA sequences coding for the same CDR3. This chain uses TRBV6-5 with TRBJ1-2; D is perhaps TRBD1 (6 bases). The CDR3 contains 12 residues. Germline CDR1 is MNHEY and CDR2 is SVGAGI. V lost 6 bases and J 2 bases, leaving 7 bases between the germline ends. The CDR3 sequence is CASSQGNYGYTF. CDR3 in DNA: TGTGCCAGCAGCCAGGGGAACTATGGCTACACCTTC.

The chain carries TRBV29-1 and TRBJ1-1; no reliable D call. Trimming pared 4 bases from V and 5 bases from J, leaving 11 bases between. Germline V gene data show CDR1 as SQVTM and CDR2 as ANQGSEA. CDR3 length: 12 amino acids. This chain's CDR3 is CSVADAGTEAFF. DNA for the CDR3: TGCAGCGTTGCGGACGCGGGGACTGAAGCTTTCTTT.

This clone was picked up many times. The chain uses TRBV10-3 and TRBJ1-1, with D possibly matching TRBD1 (6 bases). The ends were cut back, 6 bases at V and 2 bases at J, with 16 bases in the middle. CDR1 and CDR2 (germline): ENHRY, SYGVKD. This CDR3 spans 15 amino acids. The CDR3 DNA reads TGTGCCATCAGGGGATCACAGGGCTCCAACACTGAAGCTTTCTTT. It yields the protein CAIRGSQGSNTEAFF.

The sample holds one count of this clone. The chain couples TRBV11-2 to TRBJ2-2, with a tentative D call TRBD1 (6 bases). Trimming stripped 2 bases from V and 4 bases from J, with 8 bases between. CDR1 is SGHAT and CDR2 is FQNNGV in the germline V gene. This CDR3 comprises 14 residues. The CDR3 DNA follows: TGTGCCAGCAGCTTACAGGGGTCCACCGGGGAGCTGTTTTTT. Translated, it gives CASSLQGSTGELFF. The full variable domain, in which reference TRBV11-2 and TRBJ2-2 provide the parts outside the CDR3, is EAGVAQSPRYKIIEKRQSVAFWCNPISGHATLYWYQQILGQGPKLLIQFQNNGVVDDSQLPKDRFSAERLKGVDSTLKIQPAKLEDSAVYLCASSLQGSTGELFFGEGSRLTVL.

The genes are TRBV5-6 and TRBJ2-7, with 7 positions matching TRBD1. The CDR3 has 15 residues. Germline CDR1 is SGHDT and CDR2 is YYEEEE. V shed 3 bases and J 4 bases; nucleotides not matched to a gene: 10. The DNA for the CDR3 is TGTGCCAGCAGCTCTGGGACAGCCCCCTTTTACGAGCAGTACTTC. Protein: CASSSGTAPFYEQYF.

The chain carries TRBV3-1 (or the pseudogene TRBV3-2) and TRBJ2-3, with 10 nucleotides matching TRBD2. Germline lookup yields CDR1 LGHDT and CDR2 YNNKEL (reference sequence). V trimming: 4 bases; J trimming: 3 bases; junction bases outside the gene matches: 10. This CDR3 comprises 17 residues. This CDR3 is CASSPDPLAGTTDTQYF. The CDR3 DNA follows: TGTGCCAGCAGCCCCGATCCACTAGCGGGGACAACAGATACGCAGTATTTT.

The V and J genes are TRBV5-1 and TRBJ2-5, with D possibly being TRBD1 (6 bases). The CDR3 is 16 residues long. Germline V gene lookup returns CDR1 SGHRS and CDR2 YFSETQ. Trimming removed 0 bases from V and 1 base from J, with 13 bases in between. CDR3 residues: CASSLGFTGPQETQYF. In DNA, the CDR3 is TGCGCCAGCAGCTTGGGATTCACAGGGCCCCAAGAGACCCAGTACTTC.

This clone is a singleton in its sample. V is TRBV12-3 or TRBV12-4 and J is TRBJ1-2, with 7 bases identical to TRBD1. The CDR3 length is 12 residues. After removal of 8 bases from V and 3 bases from J, the junction contained 3 bases not matched to a gene. The CDR3 nucleotides read TGTGCCAGCGTTGGACAGGACTATGGCTACACCTTC. The encoded protein is CASVGQDYGYTF.

The CDR3: CASAMTGDGNQPQHF. Written as DNA, the CDR3 is TGTGCTAGTGCTATGACAGGGGACGGGAATCAGCCCCAGCATTTT. The V and J genes are TRBV12-5 and TRBJ1-5, with 8 bases fitting TRBD1. Germline V gives CDR1 LGHNT, CDR2 FRNRAP. This CDR3 has 15 residues. Losses at the gene ends were 7 bases for V and 4 bases for J; bases not matched to a gene: 9.

V gene TRBV7-2 combines with J gene TRBJ2-4; 11 bases match TRBD2. Germline trimming cut 5 bases from V and 6 bases from J; bases unmatched to any gene: 15. The CDR3 runs to 18 residues. Germline V gene sequence: CDR1 SGHTA, CDR2 FQGNSA. CDR3 protein: CASSATLSGGARGNIQYF. In nucleotides, the CDR3 is TGTGCCAGCAGCGCCACCCTTAGCGGGGGGGCTAGAGGAAACATTCAGTACTTC.

This chain links TRBV21-1 with TRBJ2-7; TRBD2 was called by the table and not checked on the DNA. TRBV21-1 is recorded as a pseudogene. The CDR3 length is 14 residues. The CDR3 spells CASSRPGLPYEQYF. The CDR3 nucleotides are TGTGCCAGCAGCAGACCGGGACTGCCCTACGAGCAGTACTTC.

V usage is TRBV2 and J usage is TRBJ2-1; 9 positions agree with TRBD2. The CDR3 is 14 amino acids. In germline, CDR1 is SNHLY, CDR2 FYNNEI. Losses at the gene ends were 7 bases for V and 4 bases for J; bases not matched to a gene: 5. The CDR3 region is CASMREGGYNEQFF. Written as DNA, the CDR3 is TGTGCCAGCATGCGGGAGGGGGGGTACAATGAGCAGTTCTTC.

The rearrangement uses TRBV6-5 and TRBJ2-7; 9 positions match TRBD2. The V gene's germline CDR1 is MNHEY and CDR2 SVGAGI. With V trimmed by 7 bases and J by 7 bases, 14 bases remained unmatched. The CDR3 loop spans 15 amino acids. The CDR3 loop is CASIPGLARTWEQYF. DNA for the CDR3: TGTGCCAGCATCCCGGGACTAGCTCGGACTTGGGAGCAGTACTTC.

The chain employs TRBV5-1 and TRBJ1-6; D gene uncertain. This CDR3 comprises 17 residues. Germline V gene data show CDR1 as SGHRS and CDR2 as YFSETQ. V lost 2 bases and J 1 base, leaving 13 bases between the germline ends. CDR3 coding DNA: TGCGCCAGCAGCTTAGGGCCAACGGGGTCCTATAATTCACCCCTCCACTTT. Amino acid sequence: CASSLGPTGSYNSPLHF.

The rearrangement joins TRBV2 to TRBJ1-5; perhaps TRBD1 as D (6 bases). The CDR3 runs to 15 residues. From germline, CDR1 is SNHLY and CDR2 FYNNEI. Between the trimmed V and J ends, which lost 2 bases and 0 bases, there was a span of 8 bases. The DNA for the CDR3 is TGTGCCAGCAGTGAATCCAGGGGTAGCAATCAGCCCCAGCATTTT. Translating gives CASSESRGSNQPQHF.

The chain recombines TRBV9 with TRBJ2-1; TRBD2 aligns across 11 bases. V lost 0 bases to trimming and J lost 1 base; unmatched junction nucleotides: 0. CDR3 size: 16 residues. Germline values: CDR1 SGDLS, CDR2 YYNGEE. For the CDR3, the DNA is TGTGCCAGCAGCGTAGGACTAGCGGGGTCCTACAATGAGCAGTTCTTC. Translated: CASSVGLAGSYNEQFF.

The CDR3 DNA reads TGTGCCAGCAGCGTAGGCGTCAGAGAGGACACTGAAGCTTTCTTT. As protein: CASSVGVREDTEAFF. This chain joins TRBV9 and TRBJ1-1; D is uncertain. The CDR3 has 15 amino acids. Germline values: CDR1 SGDLS, CDR2 YYNGEE. Trimming removed 0 bases at V and 3 bases at J, with 12 bases between.

The chain has TRBV7-9 and TRBJ1-1; 9 nucleotides align to TRBD1. The CDR3 runs 12 residues. The V gene end was trimmed by 4 bases and the J gene end by 8 bases; junction bases not matched to a gene: 2. The germline gives CDR1 SEHNR, CDR2 FQNEAQ (reference sequence). The CDR3 DNA sequence: TGTGCCAGCAGCTCACAGGGGGCGGAAGCTTTCTTT. Translation: CASSSQGAEAFF.